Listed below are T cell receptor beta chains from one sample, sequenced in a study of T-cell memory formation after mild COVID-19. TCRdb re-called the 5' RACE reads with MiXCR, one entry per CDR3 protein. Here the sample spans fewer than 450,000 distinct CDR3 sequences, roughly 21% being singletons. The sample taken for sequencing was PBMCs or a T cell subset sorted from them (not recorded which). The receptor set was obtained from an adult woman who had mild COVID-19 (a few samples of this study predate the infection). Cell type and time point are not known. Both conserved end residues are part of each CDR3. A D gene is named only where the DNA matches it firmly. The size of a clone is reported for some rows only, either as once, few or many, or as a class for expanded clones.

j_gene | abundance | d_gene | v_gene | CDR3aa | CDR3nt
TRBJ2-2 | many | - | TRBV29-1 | CSVDTGNTGELFF | TGCAGCGTTGACACCGGGAACACCGGGGAGCTGTTTTTT
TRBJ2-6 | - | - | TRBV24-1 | CATSAGVGKVSGANVLTF | TGTGCCACCAGTGCGGGTGTGGGGAAAGTCTCTGGGGCCAACGTCCTGACTTTC
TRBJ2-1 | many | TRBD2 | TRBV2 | CASSSSGGSYNEQFF | TGTGCCAGCAGCTCGAGCGGGGGCTCCTACAATGAGCAGTTCTTC
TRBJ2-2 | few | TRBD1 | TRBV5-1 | CASSRDRGYIGELFF | TGCGCCAGCAGTCGGGACAGGGGGTACATCGGGGAGCTGTTTTTT
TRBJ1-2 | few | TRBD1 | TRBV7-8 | CASSLKGANGYTF | TGTGCCAGCAGCTTAAAGGGGGCAAATGGCTACACCTTC
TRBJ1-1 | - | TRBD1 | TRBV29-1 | CSVLRQGNTEAFF | TGCAGCGTGTTGCGACAGGGGAACACTGAAGCTTTCTTT
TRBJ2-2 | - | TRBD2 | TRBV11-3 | CASSLGLADGELFF | TGTGCCAGCAGCTTGGGACTAGCCGACGGGGAGCTGTTTTTT
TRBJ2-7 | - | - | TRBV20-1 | CSAPTGTLGYEQYF | TGCAGTGCTCCTACAGGGACTTTGGGCTACGAGCAGTACTTC
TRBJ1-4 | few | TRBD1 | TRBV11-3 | CASSDRGTNEKLFF | TGTGCCAGCAGCGACAGGGGAACTAATGAAAAACTGTTTTTT
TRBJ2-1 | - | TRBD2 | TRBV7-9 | CASSLAGTSETYNEQFF | TGTGCCAGCAGCTTAGCGGGGACTAGCGAAACCTACAATGAGCAGTTCTTC
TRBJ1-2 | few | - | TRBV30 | CAWRMGGLYYGYTF | TGTGCCTGGAGGATGGGGGGGTTGTACTATGGCTACACCTTC
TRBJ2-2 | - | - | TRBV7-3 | CASSLGLGTNTGELFF | TGTGCCAGCAGCTTAGGGCTAGGTACGAACACCGGGGAGCTGTTTTTT
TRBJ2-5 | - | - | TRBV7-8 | CASSLLDPTWRGTQYF | TGTGCCAGCAGCTTACTGGACCCCACATGGAGGGGGACCCAGTACTTC
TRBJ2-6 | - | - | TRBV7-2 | CASSSVDSGANVLTF | TGTGCCAGCAGCTCCGTTGACTCTGGGGCCAACGTCCTGACTTTC
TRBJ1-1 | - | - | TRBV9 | CASSVTPQLRGRNTEAFF | TGTGCCAGCAGCGTTACCCCTCAGTTACGGGGCCGGAACACTGAAGCTTTCTTT
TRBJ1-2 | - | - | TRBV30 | CAVLGSGYGYTF | TGTGCCGTCCTCGGGTCGGGGTATGGCTACACCTTC
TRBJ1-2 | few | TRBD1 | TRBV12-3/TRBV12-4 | CASRSTGQGRDGYTF | TGTGCCAGCAGATCCACAGGACAGGGGAGAGATGGCTACACCTTC
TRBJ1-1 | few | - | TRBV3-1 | CASSQGAPGVTEAFF | TGTGCCAGCAGCCAAGGAGCTCCAGGGGTCACTGAAGCTTTCTTT
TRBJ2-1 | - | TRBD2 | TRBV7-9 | CASSPRLRTSGGNNEQFF | TGTGCCAGCAGCCCGCGCCTTCGGACTAGCGGGGGGAACAATGAGCAGTTCTTC
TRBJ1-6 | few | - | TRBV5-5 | CASSLTGMPPLHF | TGTGCCAGCAGCTTGACGGGGATGCCACCCCTCCACTTT
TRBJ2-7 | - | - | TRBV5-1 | CASGIGPGRSSYEQYF | TGCGCCAGCGGTATCGGACCGGGACGAAGCTCCTACGAGCAGTACTTC
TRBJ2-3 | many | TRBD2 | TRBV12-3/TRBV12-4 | CASSLSAGGLDTQYF | TGTGCCAGCAGTTTATCGGCGGGGGGATTAGATACGCAGTATTTT
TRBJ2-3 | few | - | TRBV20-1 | CSARYGGPSPDTQYF | TGCAGTGCTAGATACGGGGGACCATCCCCAGATACGCAGTATTTT
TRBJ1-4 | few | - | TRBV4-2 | CASSQEERGGEPVMKNCF | TGTGCCAGCAGCCAAGAGGAAAGGGGAGGAGAACCGGTAATGAAAAACTGTTTT
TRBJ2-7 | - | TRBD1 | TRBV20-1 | CSATIGTGGAYEQYF | TGCAGTGCTACCATCGGGACAGGTGGGGCCTACGAGCAGTACTTC
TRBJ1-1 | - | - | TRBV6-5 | CASSYSAGAEAFF | TGTGCCAGCAGTTACTCTGCAGGTGCTGAAGCTTTCTTT
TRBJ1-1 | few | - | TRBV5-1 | CASSTLQGSGNTEAFF | TGCGCCAGCTCAACATTACAGGGTTCCGGGAACACTGAAGCTTTCTTT
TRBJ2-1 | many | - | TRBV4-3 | CASSQEASNEQFF | TGCGCCAGCAGCCAAGAGGCGAGCAATGAGCAGTTCTTC
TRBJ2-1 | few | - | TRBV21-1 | CASSNCHRGKEQFF | TGTGCCAGCAGCAACTGCCACAGGGGGAAAGAGCAGTTCTTC
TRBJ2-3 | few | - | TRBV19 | CASSVRASTDTQYF | TGTGCCAGTAGTGTACGGGCCTCCACAGATACGCAGTATTTT
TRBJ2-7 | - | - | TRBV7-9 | CASSFSAPTYEQYF | TGTGCCAGCAGCTTCAGCGCTCCTACCTACGAGCAGTACTTC
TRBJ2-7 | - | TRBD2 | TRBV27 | CASSPDSGSSWVQYF | TGTGCCAGCAGTCCCGATAGCGGGAGCTCCTGGGTGCAGTACTTC
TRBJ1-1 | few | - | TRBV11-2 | CASRSVTGAGTAFF | TGTGCCAGCAGATCAGTGACGGGCGCAGGGACGGCTTTCTTT
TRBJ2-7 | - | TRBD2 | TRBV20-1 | CSARPPAGTSGYEQYF | TGCAGTGCTCGCCCCCCTGCCGGGACTAGCGGGTATGAGCAGTACTTC
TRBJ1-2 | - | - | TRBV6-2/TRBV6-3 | CASSYPTDYGYTF | TGTGCCAGCAGTTACCCGACAGACTATGGCTACACCTTC
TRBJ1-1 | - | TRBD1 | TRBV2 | CASSHGTGGNTEAFF | TGTGCCAGCAGCCACGGGACAGGGGGCAACACTGAAGCTTTCTTT
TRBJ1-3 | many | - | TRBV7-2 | CASSDTGTTGNTIYF | TGTGCCAGCAGTGATACCGGGACGACAGGAAACACCATATATTTT
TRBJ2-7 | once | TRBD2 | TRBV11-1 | CASTGLAGSSYEQYF | TGTGCCAGCACCGGACTAGCGGGATCCTCCTACGAGCAGTACTTC
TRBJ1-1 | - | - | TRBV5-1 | CASSLGVTVVPEAFF | TGCGCCAGCAGCTTGGGCGTTACGGTTGTCCCTGAAGCTTTCTTT
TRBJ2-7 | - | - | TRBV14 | CASSQTLSYEQYF | TGTGCCAGCAGCCAAACCTTGAGCTACGAGCAGTACTTC
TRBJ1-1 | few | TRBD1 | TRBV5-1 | CASSWGQGTPEAFF | TGCGCCAGCAGCTGGGGACAGGGAACACCTGAAGCTTTCTTT
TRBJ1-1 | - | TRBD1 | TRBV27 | CASSSGRGTGGGEAFF | TGTGCCAGCAGTTCGGGGAGGGGGACAGGGGGCGGTGAAGCTTTCTTT
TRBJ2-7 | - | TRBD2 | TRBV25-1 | CASRTSGAYEQYF | TGTGCCAGCAGGACTAGCGGAGCCTACGAGCAGTACTTC
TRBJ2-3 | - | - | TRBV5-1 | CASTRGLLSPSTDTQYF | TGCGCCAGCACCCGGGGACTTTTATCACCTAGCACAGATACGCAGTATTTT
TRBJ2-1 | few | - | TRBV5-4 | CASSLGPSMGNEQFF | TGTGCCAGCAGCTTAGGCCCCTCGATGGGCAATGAGCAGTTCTTC
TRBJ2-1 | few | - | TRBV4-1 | CASRMGDEQFF | TGCGCCAGCAGAATGGGCGATGAGCAGTTCTTC
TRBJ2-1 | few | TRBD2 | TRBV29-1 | CSVESYTSGRLNEQFF | TGCAGCGTTGAATCCTATACTAGCGGGAGATTAAATGAGCAGTTCTTC
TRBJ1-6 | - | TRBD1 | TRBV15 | CATSRPTGVSPLHF | TGTGCCACCAGCAGACCTACAGGGGTTTCACCCCTCCACTTT
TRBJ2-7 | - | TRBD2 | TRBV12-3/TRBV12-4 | CASRQGLAGVGEQYF | TGTGCCAGCAGGCAGGGACTAGCGGGAGTCGGCGAGCAGTACTTC
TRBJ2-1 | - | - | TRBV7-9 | CASSDGRLYNEQFF | TGTGCCAGCAGCGACGGACGCCTCTACAATGAGCAGTTCTTC
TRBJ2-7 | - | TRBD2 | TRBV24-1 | CATSDSASGSYEQYF | TGTGCCACCAGTGATTCGGCTAGCGGGAGTTACGAGCAGTACTTC
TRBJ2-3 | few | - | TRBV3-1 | CASSQLSTDTQYF | TGTGCCAGCAGCCAATTATCCACAGATACGCAGTATTTT
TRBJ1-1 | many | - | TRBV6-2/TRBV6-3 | CASSYSSQPEAFF | TGTGCCAGCAGTTACTCAAGCCAGCCCGAAGCTTTCTTT
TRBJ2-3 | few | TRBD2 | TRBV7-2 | CASSLAHASGGGTDTQYF | TGTGCCAGCAGCTTAGCGCATGCTAGCGGGGGAGGGACAGATACGCAGTATTTT
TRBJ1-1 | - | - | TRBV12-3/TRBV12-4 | CASSPGYLNTEAFF | TGTGCCAGCAGTCCAGGGTATCTGAACACTGAAGCTTTCTTT